This record looks at one T cell receptor (beta chain) sequence and its context. CDR1 is MNHEY, CDR2 SVGAGI, per germline. V shed 6 bases and J shed 4 bases, with 18 bases lying between them. The CDR3 contains 15 residues. Produced via immunoSEQ multiplex PCR; TCRdb's table is partial and in-frame only. This sample has 55,000 to 75,000 clones, with around 87% found just once. This sample is part of a study of control samples from healthy donors and cancer patients. The sequence came from a woman aged 45-65 years with head and neck cancer. The chain recombines TRBV6-5 with TRBJ2-5; a possible D gene is TRBD2 (5 bases). Material for sequencing was PBMCs. Here the CDR3 DNA reads TGTGCCAGCAGGCTAGGAGGCCCCGGAGGAGAGACCCAGTACTTC. Translation gives CASRLGGPGGETQYF.